The next 25 T cell receptor beta chains were all read from a single sample in a study of T-cell reconstitution after alpha-beta-depleted transplantation in children. Unique molecular identifiers were built into the TCRbeta library. Via MiXCR, TCRdb re-called the PCR reads, giving one row per CDR3 protein. Seen here are about 600,000 distinct CDR3 sequences, 10% to 15% observed once, and the top ten hold about 2.2%. The sample here was PBMCs, mostly from graft donor cells, taken 360 days after TCRalphabeta/CD19-depleted stem cell transplant. These receptors came from a male patient younger than 18 who had a stem cell transplant for acute myeloid leukemia, so the T cells may come from the graft donor.

This clonotype appeared a few times. The V and J genes are TRBV3-1 and TRBJ2-7, with TRBD2 matching 11 bases. The V gene end was trimmed by 4 bases and the J gene end by 0 bases; junction bases not matched to a gene: 5. This CDR3 contains 16 residues. The germline V gene encodes CDR1 LGHDT and CDR2 YNNKEL (reference sequence). CDR3 nucleotide sequence: TGTGCCAGCAGCCTTAGCGGGAGGGCAGCCTCCTACGAGCAGTACTTC. It encodes CASSLSGRAASYEQYF.

The J gene is TRBJ1-2, the V gene TRBV20-1, with 7 positions matching TRBD1. J was trimmed by 4 bases and V by 6 bases; bases with no gene match: 5. The CDR3 spans 12 residues. The germline V gene encodes CDR1 DFQATT and CDR2 SNEGSKA (reference sequence). CDR3 nucleotide sequence: TGCAGTGCCCTGACAGGGTCCTATGGCTACACCTTC. Protein product: CSALTGSYGYTF.

This chain joins TRBV6-2 or TRBV6-3 and TRBJ2-5, with 11 bases fitting TRBD2. Trimming at V came to 4 bases and at J to 5 bases, leaving 6 bases not matched to a gene. The length of the CDR3 is 15 residues. Germline CDR1 MNHEY, CDR2 SVGEGT. The CDR3 here is CASSWGLAVRETQYF. DNA of the CDR3: TGTGCCAGCAGTTGGGGACTAGCGGTTCGGGAGACCCAGTACTTC.

The rearrangement joins TRBV10-3 to TRBJ1-6, with 9 bases fitting TRBD1. CDR1 and CDR2 from the germline V gene are ENHRY and SYGVKD. The CDR3 contains 12 residues. V trimming: 11 bases; J trimming: 11 bases; junction bases outside the gene matches: 7. CDR3 region: CASRDRETPLHF. The CDR3 nucleotides are TGTGCCTCCCGGGACAGGGAGACACCCCTCCACTTT.

This clonotype appeared many times. The CDR3 reads CSVEPPGLVNEQFF. In DNA form, the CDR3 reads TGCAGCGTTGAACCACCGGGACTTGTTAATGAGCAGTTCTTC. The rearrangement joins TRBV29-1 to TRBJ2-1; perhaps TRBD2 as D (6 bases). V gave up 2 bases and J gave up 7 bases, with 15 bases separating them. The V gene's germline CDR1 is SQVTM and CDR2 ANQGSEA. This CDR3 is built from 14 residues.

This clonotype has just a few counts. V usage is TRBV7-8 and J usage is TRBJ2-2; TRBD2 aligns across 9 bases. Germline trimming cut 8 bases from V and 3 bases from J; bases unmatched to any gene: 13. CDR3 length: 17 amino acids. Germline V lookup: CDR1 SGHVS, CDR2 FQNEAQ. The CDR3 sequence is CASPPRSGRRDTGELFF. In nucleotides, the CDR3 is TGTGCCAGCCCTCCTCGTAGCGGGAGAAGAGACACCGGGGAGCTGTTTTTT.

The chain employs TRBV29-1 and TRBJ2-7, with 7 bases aligning to TRBD1. This CDR3 is 13 amino acids long. Germline lookup yields CDR1 SQVTM and CDR2 ANQGSEA. The V segment lost 6 bases and the J segment 0 bases; nucleotides outside the gene matches: 5. The CDR3 nucleotides read TGCAGCGTGGGACAGCTTCACTCCTACGAGCAGTACTTC. Translated: CSVGQLHSYEQYF.

J is TRBJ2-7 and V is TRBV29-1; 7 bases align to TRBD2. Germline CDR1 SQVTM, CDR2 ANQGSEA. With 4 bases clipped from V and 3 bases from J, the junction kept 9 bases outside the gene matches. There are 14 residues in the CDR3. The CDR3 is CSVVLLAAFYEQYF. CDR3 in DNA: TGCAGCGTTGTCTTGCTAGCGGCTTTCTACGAGCAGTACTTC.

Ten or more counts support this clonotype. V gene TRBV28 combines with J gene TRBJ1-1, with TRBD1 matching 9 bases. The CDR3 has 15 residues. Per the germline V gene, CDR1 is MDHEN and CDR2 is SYDVKM. V lost 4 bases to trimming and J lost 1 base; unmatched junction nucleotides: 4. The CDR3 loop is CASSWGQGRNTEAFF. CDR3 nucleotide sequence: TGTGCCAGCAGTTGGGGACAGGGACGGAACACTGAAGCTTTCTTT.

This clonotype came up a few times. V gene TRBV12-3 or TRBV12-4 combines with J gene TRBJ2-1; 7 nucleotides agree with TRBD1. The CDR3 covers 15 residues. With V trimmed by 5 bases and J by 4 bases, 8 bases remained unmatched. Here the CDR3 reads CASSRGTVSYNEQFF. The CDR3 DNA reads as TGTGCCAGCAGTCGAGGGACAGTCTCTTACAATGAGCAGTTCTTC.

This clonotype was found a few times. The chain combines TRBV7-9 with TRBJ2-2, with a possible D match to TRBD1 (5 bases). The germline CDR1 and CDR2 sequences are SEHNR and FQNEAQ (reference sequence). This CDR3 region has 15 residues. V was trimmed by 5 bases and J by 3 bases, leaving 13 bases between them. CDR3 coding DNA: TGTGCCAGCAGCCCAATGCTAGGGGACACCGGGGAGCTGTTTTTT. Protein sequence: CASSPMLGDTGELFF. The variable domain in full, completed from reference TRBV7-9 and TRBJ2-2, reads DTGVSQNPRHKITKRGQNVTFRCDPISEHNRLYWYRQTLGQGPEFLTYFQNEAQLEKSRLLSDRFSAERPKGSFSTLEIQRTEQGDSAMYLCASSPMLGDTGELFFGEGSRLTVL.

This sequence joins TRBV21-1 and TRBJ2-5. TRBV21-1 is labeled a pseudogene. The CDR3 consists of 16 residues. The CDR3: CASIQTVVGYQETQYF. The CDR3 DNA follows: TGTGCCAGCATACAGACGGTCGTGGGGTACCAAGAGACCCAGTACTTC.

This clonotype was picked up many times. The chain uses TRBV18 and TRBJ2-1; no clear D. V was clipped by 5 bases and J by 3 bases, with 8 bases between them. Germline V gene lookup returns CDR1 KGHSH and CDR2 LQKENI. This CDR3 has 13 amino acids. CDR3 DNA sequence: TGTGCCAGCTCATTTCTAAACTACAATGAGCAGTTCTTC. Protein product: CASSFLNYNEQFF. Full variable domain (outside the CDR3, taken from reference TRBV18 and TRBJ2-1): NAGVMQNPRHLVRRRGQEARLRCSPMKGHSHVYWYRQLPEEGLKFMVYLQKENIIDESGMPKERFSAEFPKEGPSILRIQQVVRGDSAAYFCASSFLNYNEQFFGPGTRLTVL.

V and J are TRBV30 and TRBJ1-1; no reliable D call. The V end was cut by 2 bases, the J end by 11 bases, with 18 bases between. Germline loops: CDR1 GTSNPN, CDR2 SVGIG (reference sequence). The CDR3 has 13 amino acids. DNA for the CDR3: TGTGCCTGGAGTAACCTCGACGGGCTTTGGGCTTTCTTT. Translated: CAWSNLDGLWAFF.

The gene calls are TRBV7-6 and TRBJ2-6; D may match TRBD1 or TRBD2 (5 bases each). Deletions cut 1 base from V and 1 base from J, with 14 bases between. The CDR3 totals 18 residues. The germline gives CDR1 SGHVS, CDR2 FNYEAQ. In DNA, the CDR3 is TGTGCCAGCAGCTTAGTCGGGGCTCCCACTTCTGGGGCCAACGTCCTGACTTTC. Amino acid sequence: CASSLVGAPTSGANVLTF.

In this sample, this clonotype turned up many times. This rearrangement joins TRBV20-1 to TRBJ1-1; tentatively, D is TRBD1 (5 bases). The CDR3 extends over 14 amino acids. V was pared by 3 bases and J by 4 bases, with 15 bases between. Germline CDR1 and CDR2: DFQATT and SNEGSKA (reference sequence). CDR3 protein: CSASAGRGFTEAFF. The CDR3 DNA is TGCAGTGCTAGTGCAGGGAGGGGTTTCACTGAAGCTTTCTTT.

The chain is built from TRBV20-1 and TRBJ2-5; TRBD2 agrees at 7 bases. The J segment lost 4 bases and the V segment lost 0 bases, leaving 8 bases of the junction unmatched. Germline values: CDR1 DFQATT, CDR2 SNEGSKA (reference sequence). The CDR3 contains 15 residues. The CDR3 region is CSARDPAGVVETQYF. CDR3 nucleotides: TGCAGTGCTAGAGATCCCGCGGGAGTGGTAGAGACCCAGTACTTC.

This clonotype was observed many times. The V call is TRBV20-1, the J call TRBJ2-3; D gene uncertain. This CDR3 is built from 11 residues. Trimming removed 2 bases from V and 6 bases from J, with 6 bases in between. Germline CDR1 and CDR2: DFQATT and SNEGSKA (reference sequence). For the CDR3, the DNA is TGCAGTGCTAGAATTGGGGATACGCAGTATTTT. This codes for CSARIGDTQYF.

The chain is built from TRBV29-1 and TRBJ2-7; D is ambiguous. With 4 bases removed from V and 4 bases from J, the gap between germline ends came to 17 bases. This CDR3 region has 14 residues. From germline, CDR1 is SQVTM and CDR2 ANQGSEA. This CDR3 is CSVGPTVAYYEQYF. In DNA form, the CDR3 reads TGCAGCGTTGGCCCAACCGTGGCTTATTACGAGCAGTACTTC.

This clonotype has just a few counts. The chain links TRBV7-6 to TRBJ2-7; D unresolved. The length of the CDR3 is 15 residues. Germline loops: CDR1 SGHVS, CDR2 FNYEAQ. V was shortened by 6 bases and J by 2 bases, with 17 bases between the two germline ends. The CDR3 sequence is CASRLGRLFTYEQYF. The CDR3 DNA is TGTGCCAGCAGGCTCGGACGGCTTTTTACCTACGAGCAGTACTTC.

The gene calls are TRBV6-2 or TRBV6-3 and TRBJ2-5, with 7 nucleotides matching TRBD2. The germline V gene encodes CDR1 MNHEY and CDR2 SVGEGT. Trimming took 2 bases from V and 5 from J; bases not matched to a gene: 2. The CDR3 contains 13 residues. CDR3 coding DNA: TGTGCCAGCAGTTACGCGGGAGTGGAGACCCAGTACTTC. Residues: CASSYAGVETQYF.

This clonotype was counted a few times. The chain carries TRBV4-3 and TRBJ2-5, with D possibly TRBD1 on 5 matching bases. The length of the CDR3 is 19 residues. V lost 2 bases to trimming and J lost 0 bases, with 22 bases between them. Germline V CDR1 and CDR2: LGHNA, YSLEER. CDR3 sequence reads: CASSQTRGQLNNYQETQYF. CDR3 sequence (DNA): TGCGCCAGCAGCCAAACACGAGGACAATTAAATAACTACCAAGAGACCCAGTACTTC.

This clonotype was seen many times. V usage is TRBV7-2 and J usage is TRBJ2-1; 12 bases agree with TRBD2. Germline lookup yields CDR1 SGHTA and CDR2 FQGNSA. J was trimmed by 9 bases and V by 5 bases; bases with no gene match: 5. The CDR3 is 14 residues long. In nucleotides, the CDR3 is TGTGCCAGCAGCCCCGGACTAGCGGGAACTGAGCAGTTCTTC. Protein: CASSPGLAGTEQFF. The full variable domain, its missing parts supplied by reference TRBV7-2 and TRBJ2-1, is GAGVSQSPSNKVTEKGKDVELRCDPISGHTALYWYRQSLGQGLEFLIYFQGNSAPDKSGLPSDRFSAERTGGSVSTLTIQRTQQEDSAVYLCASSPGLAGTEQFFGPGTRLTVL.

This clonotype was counted only a few times. The chain uses TRBV9 and TRBJ1-1; the match to TRBD1 covers 8 bases. Germline-derived CDR1 and CDR2 are SGDLS and YYNGEE. V lost 2 bases, J lost 5 bases, and 2 bases stayed unmatched. The CDR3 sequence is 13 residues long. CDR3 amino acids: CASSVTGVTEAFF. The CDR3 DNA is TGTGCCAGCAGCGTGACAGGGGTGACTGAAGCTTTCTTT.

In its sample, this clonotype was seen many times. The V call is TRBV6-2 or TRBV6-3, the J call TRBJ2-1; TRBD2 aligns across 7 bases. Germline loops: CDR1 MNHEY, CDR2 SVGEGT. V lost 1 base, J lost 7 bases, and 4 bases stayed unmatched. This CDR3 has 14 residues. The CDR3 DNA sequence: TGTGCCAGCAGTTACTTGGCGGGAGCTAATGAGCAGTTCTTC. Encoded protein: CASSYLAGANEQFF.